This T cell receptor beta chain comes out of a study of cytomegalovirus exposure and HLA in healthy donors (dated by TCRdb to the late 2010s). For the study in its entirety: An earlier analysis of more than 550 of the donors reported 250 to 350 Gb of sequence data and 117 million unique TCR beta sequences obtained from around 190 million T cells. A separate validation cohort of over 95 different subjects was used in addition to the approximately 670-subject first cohort. An early release covering roughly 640 HLA-typed donors comprised approximately 290 gigabases of sequencing data and around 85 million unique TCR sequences. HLA typing covered class I and class II loci at four-digit resolution. To study patterns of TCR occurrence, a later analysis re-analyzed previously published TCR beta repertoires from more than 550 donors and added high-resolution HLA genotyping. The aim of the study was to test whether cataloging public T cell receptors could identify signatures of past pathogen exposure. In an earlier analysis of roughly 540 of the donors, high-throughput TCR beta sequencing was used to judge whether each TCR beta V gene segment behaved as functional or pseudogenic. Rather than drawing on any new phenotypic data, the later analysis identified candidate immune exposures from TCR beta sequences and the way those sequences occurred across donors. Donor age, sex, ethnicity and CMV serostatus were collected together with the repertoire data. Among the roughly 390 genotyped donors, approximately 76% belonged to the genetic ancestry cluster associated with self-reported Caucasian donors. Typing coverage varied by locus: roughly 629-640 donors for A, B, C, DRB1 and DQB1; around 560 for DQA1; around 570 for DPA1; 450 to 480 for DPB1. All discovery cohort repertoires had been generated using a single sequencing platform. A later genetic analysis used genome-wide SNP genotypes for about three fifths of the 666 donors, treating that subset as a discovery cohort. Using immunosequencing, the study profiled T cell repertoires from roughly 650 subjects and related those repertoires to cytomegalovirus serostatus. Among 398 genotyped donors of the cohort, an average of around 250,000 unique TCR beta nucleotide sequences was sequenced per donor, of which roughly 18% were non-productive. Several DR-DQ haplotypes were treated as single units for association and clustering because of strong linkage in the cohort. To predict cytomegalovirus infection status, the study brought together high-throughput TCR immunosequencing, statistical association of individual TCRs with disease status, and machine learning.

The cohort consisted of 600 or so healthy bone marrow donors. At the time of sampling, every cohort member was nominally healthy, though immune exposures that went unrecorded were likely present. The donor tested CMV seronegative, placing the donor among the 300 to 450 seronegative members of the cohort. A peripheral blood sample was collected from each donor, and TCR beta sequencing was performed on peripheral blood mononuclear cells. The Qiagen DNeasy Blood Extraction Kit was used to extract genomic DNA from the blood cell samples. What the research found in general, with its limitations: An earlier analysis of approximately 570 of the donors showed that most TCR beta V segments appeared in productive rearrangements either about 87% or about 30% of the time, which broadly matched IMGT annotations. The study gave a list of under 200 TCR beta chains associated with cytomegalovirus. In a later analysis, HLA-associated TCR beta chains showed more clonal expansion and lower generation probabilities than non-associated chains that were equally common. A later genetic analysis reported fewer N-insertions in productive TCRs among donors in an Asian-associated ancestry cluster than the 666-donor mean. When HLA alleles, especially DR and DQ, strongly co-occurred, attributing TCR associations to individual alleles was difficult. Most TCR sequences were seen in very few donors, while some public TCRs were found in many individuals. According to a later analysis, most CMV-associated TCR beta chains appeared to be HLA-restricted, and the HLA associations seemed to be driven largely by CMV exposure. An association between a missense DCLRE1C variant and V-gene and J-gene trimming of TCR beta chains was found in a later genetic analysis and replicated in an independent cohort. Linkage disequilibrium might explain the correlated functional status among segregating V segments, but an unknown experimental factor could not be ruled out. The sequencing pipeline was judged likely to have produced a cluster of highly shared sequence variants as a technical artifact. A later analysis reported that several top co-occurrence clusters appeared linked to parvovirus B19, influenza, CMV and Epstein-Barr virus. Because some donors lacked HLA typing at each locus, the association tests relied only on the typed subset. Specific HLA alleles were associated with 15,000 to 20,000 TCR beta sequences at a false discovery rate of 0.05 in a later analysis. Because the 87-base-pair reads could not distinguish some IMGT-functional V segments, including TRBV6-2 and TRBV6-3, those segments were excluded. This cohort had only TCR beta chains sequenced, and the lack of alpha or paired-chain data limited which features could be detected. The classifier was reported to diagnose cytomegalovirus status with high specificity and sensitivity in both the original cohort and the validation cohort. Because counts were too low, 15 to 20 rarely observed V segments, including chromosome 9 orphons, were excluded from the earlier analysis of 587 of the donors. In vitro tests confirmed that a few of the cytomegalovirus-associated TCR beta chains recognize cytomegalovirus antigens. The presence/absence analyses assumed that sequencing depth was roughly uniform across donors, and that assumption may not be true. CMV serostatus was the only immune exposure information available for the cohort. According to the authors, the approach could potentially be generalized to other disease states and immunological phenotypes. A further reported finding was that TCR beta sequences accurately predicted the HLA-A and HLA-B alleles for most subjects in the first cohort. A later analysis found that TCR association rates varied across HLA loci, with DRB1 alleles showing the most associated TCRs and HLA-C alleles the fewest.

This clone came up a few times. There is no known antigen for this receptor. No base qualities exist here, and no much larger clone lies one base off it. V is pruned by 5 bases and J by 5 bases, leaving 7 bases of the junction without a gene match. CDR1 is given as MNHEY and CDR2 as SVGAGI, both from the germline V gene. The CDR3 runs 14 residues from the cysteine to the phenylalanine. The retained sequence is limited to the CDR3, 42 bases, with the frame set at the first base. Library preparation was by the immunoSEQ multiplex PCR assay. The multiplex PCR relied on a mix of 60 forward primers for TCR Vbeta segments and 13 reverse primers for TCR Jbeta segments. The CDR3 region of rearranged TCR beta genes was amplified from genomic DNA by a multiplex PCR assay. The amplified TCR beta libraries were sequenced on the Illumina HiSeq System as 87-base-pair reads. In the authors' own workflow: Across the 500 to 850 repertoires, a later analysis counted 75 million to 90 million unique TCR beta chains, around 11 million of which were shared by at least two donors. A nearest-neighbor algorithm error-corrected the raw reads and collapsed the reads into unique sequences, merging closely related sequences to remove PCR and sequencing errors. CDR3 sequences were aligned to IMGT reference sequences to assign V, D and J gene segments. For a sequence to be retained, at least a six-nucleotide match to both a V gene segment and a J gene segment was required. Rearrangements were classified as productive when the CDR3 lacked stop codons and remained in frame with V and J, and all other rearrangements were classified as non-productive. Following IMGT convention, CDR3 was defined as the stretch from the second conserved V-encoded cysteine up to the conserved J-encoded phenylalanine. The earlier analysis of more than 450 of the donors excluded sequences that lacked an unambiguous match to a single V gene segment. In an earlier analysis of roughly 500 of the donors, V segments were called functional above 56.7% productive rearrangements and were called segregating when the between-donor standard deviation exceeded 5%. A statistical classification framework was built for diagnosing cytomegalovirus status from the catalog of TCR beta chain sequences. A later analysis assigned V and J genes by comparing TCR nucleotide sequences with IMGT/GENE-DB human TR gene sequences. The TCRdist pipeline was used in a later analysis to assign CDR3 sequences and most-parsimonious VDJ recombination scenarios. In a later analysis, every TCR beta chain was defined by the combination of its CDR3 amino acid sequence and its V-gene family, and reads without a unique V-gene family were dropped. A later analysis removed 550 to 700 highly shared, low-generation-probability nucleotide sequences to deal with suspected cross-contamination and a sequencing artifact. For each public chain, a later analysis derived a clonal expansion index from normalized ranks of inferred template counts within each repertoire. A later analysis computed generation probabilities with a VDJ recombination model fitted to out-of-frame rearrangements, and checked the results against IGoR. In a later analysis, hypergeometric tests were used to score TCR-TCR, TCR-HLA and TCR-CMV co-occurrence, with a repertoire-size bias correction applied to TCR pairs. False discovery rates were estimated in a later analysis by permuting HLA or CMV assignments 20 times. A later analysis grouped co-occurring TCRs with DBSCAN, adding TCRdist sequence similarity when clustering within HLA-allele-positive subsets. For co-occurrence clustering, repertoires with fewer than 30,000 or more than 120,000 public chains were excluded, along with roughly five repertoires with anomalous nucleotide sharing. TCRdb's version of the immuneACCESS table is confined to in-frame rearrangements and falls short of the full clone set. An unresolved V gene accounts for under half of the shortfall where checked; the remainder is of unknown origin. D and trimming were read from the DNA, whereas the V and J calls and clone size are those reported in that table. The sample has approximately 130,000 clones on record, roughly 79% of them singletons. The top ten constitute around 0.67% of the sample.

This TCR came from a man younger than 35 in good health and CMV-seronegative. Sequencing was performed on PBMCs. Recombination joined TRBV6-5 with TRBJ2-7, with 9 junctional bases fitting TRBD1. The CDR3 sequence is CASSQLTGGNEQYF. The DNA reads as follows: TGTGCCAGCAGTCAACTGACAGGGGGGAACGAGCAGTACTTC.